The 8 T cell receptor beta chains below were found in one sample sequenced in a study of blood T cell repertoires in COVID-19. Clones were read by immunoSEQ multiplex PCR, and TCRdb kept only the in-frame ones, dropping some. Counted here are some 270,000 clones, around 81% occurring once; the ten biggest clones make up 3.4%. The sample taken for sequencing was PBMCs or T cells enriched from blood (not recorded which). Receptors were obtained from a man between 45 and 60 years old who had recovered from COVID-19.

The genes are TRBV18 and TRBJ2-7; perhaps TRBD2 as D (5 bases). The germline V gene has CDR1 KGHSH and CDR2 LQKENI. The CDR3 extends over 13 amino acids. Trimming left V 3 bases short and J 4 bases short, with 10 bases between. The CDR3: CASSPWTSYEQYF. The CDR3 nucleotides read TGTGCCAGCTCACCCTGGACTTCTTACGAGCAGTACTTC.

The rearrangement uses TRBV9 and TRBJ1-5; D possibly corresponds to TRBD1 (5 bases). V was trimmed by 3 bases and J by 4 bases, leaving 8 bases between them. There are 13 residues in the CDR3. The germline V gene encodes CDR1 SGDLS and CDR2 YYNGEE. The CDR3 reads CASSAGWNQPQHF. The CDR3, as DNA: TGTGCCAGCAGCGCAGGGTGGAATCAGCCCCAGCATTTT.

The V gene is TRBV5-6, the J gene TRBJ1-5; D ambiguous. Germline CDR1 SGHDT, CDR2 YYEEEE. This CDR3 contains 15 residues. V was shortened by 2 bases and J by 3 bases, with 12 bases between the two germline ends. This CDR3 reads CASSFGVLANQPQHF. CDR3 bases: TGTGCCAGCAGCTTTGGGGTCCTAGCCAATCAGCCCCAGCATTTT.

The chain couples TRBV24-1 to TRBJ2-2; perhaps TRBD1 as D (6 bases). CDR3 length equals 18 residues. V was cut by 4 bases and J by 1 base, with 18 bases left in between. The germline CDR1 and CDR2 sequences are KGHDR and SFDVKD. This CDR3 reads CATSDPTEWGQNTGELFF. CDR3 DNA: TGTGCCACCAGTGACCCAACCGAGTGGGGGCAGAACACCGGGGAGCTGTTTTTT.

This rearrangement joins TRBV30 to TRBJ1-4; D call uncertain. Trimming cost V 3 bases and J 0 bases, with 14 bases left between them. Looked up from germline, CDR1 is GTSNPN and CDR2 is SVGIG (reference sequence). This CDR3 spans 16 amino acids. CDR3 protein: CAWSLAGGSTNEKLFF. CDR3 bases: TGTGCCTGGAGCCTAGCAGGCGGTTCAACTAATGAAAAACTGTTTTTT.

The genes are TRBV18 and TRBJ2-5; D may be TRBD2 (7 bases). The germline V and J ends were trimmed by 3 bases and 5 bases, with 16 bases remaining between them. Germline CDR1 and CDR2: KGHSH and LQKENI. This CDR3 contains 15 residues. This CDR3 is CASSPPAGRGETQYF. The CDR3 DNA reads TGTGCCAGCTCACCTCCGGCAGGGAGGGGGGAGACCCAGTACTTC.

The genes are TRBV5-1 and TRBJ2-3; TRBD2 agrees at 7 bases. The V gene's germline CDR1 is SGHRS and CDR2 YFSETQ. The CDR3 consists of 15 residues. Trimming took 0 bases from V and 5 from J; bases not matched to a gene: 6. This CDR3 reads CASSLAGTTGDTQYF. The CDR3 DNA is TGCGCCAGCAGCTTGGCCGGGACTACCGGAGATACGCAGTATTTT.

V and J are TRBV14 and TRBJ2-7, with 7 bases lining up with TRBD2. This CDR3 has 17 amino acids. V gave up 4 bases and J gave up 0 bases; unmatched junction bases: 12. CDR1 is SGHDN, CDR2 FVKESK, per germline. The CDR3 nucleotides are TGTGCCAGCAGCCGGCGGGGGATGGCGAAGAGCTCCTACGAGCAGTACTTC. Amino acid sequence: CASSRRGMAKSSYEQYF.